The next 8 T cell receptor beta chains were all read from a single sample in a study of cytomegalovirus exposure and HLA in healthy donors. Primers included in the PCR were 60 Vbeta and 13 Jbeta primers. TCRdb's table, derived via immunoSEQ multiplex PCR, lists solely in-frame clones and lacks some. Seen here are approximately 100,000 clones, about 83% observed once, and the top ten hold under 3.5%. Specimen: PBMCs. These receptors originate from a female donor in good health and CMV-seronegative.

The chain combines TRBV30 with TRBJ1-6, with D uncertain. V was pared by 0 bases and J by 5 bases, with 14 bases between. Germline V gene data show CDR1 as GTSNPN and CDR2 as SVGIG (reference sequence). The CDR3 has 16 residues. The CDR3 DNA follows: TGTGCCTGGAGTGTTTTTGGGCGTCGGAATAATTCACCCCTCCACTTT. Translating it yields CAWSVFGRRNNSPLHF.

The chain links TRBV4-2 to TRBJ2-3, with 11 nucleotides matching TRBD2. Germline trimming cut 3 bases from V and 2 bases from J; bases unmatched to any gene: 7. CDR1 and CDR2 (germline): LGHNA, YNFKEQ. The CDR3 length is 17 residues. This CDR3 is CASSQRLAGRSTDTQYF. The CDR3 bases are TGTGCCAGCAGCCAGCGACTAGCGGGGCGTTCCACAGATACGCAGTATTTT.

The rearrangement links TRBV19 to TRBJ2-3; TRBD2 agrees at 9 bases. The V gene's germline CDR1 is LNHDA and CDR2 SQIVND (reference sequence). This CDR3 contains 17 residues. Trimming at V came to 8 bases and at J to 0 bases, leaving 12 bases not matched to a gene. CDR3 bases: TGTGCCAGTCGACGGCGCGGGGGGGTCGCTAGCACAGATACGCAGTATTTT. The encoded protein is CASRRRGGVASTDTQYF.

This clone has a handful of counts. The rearrangement uses TRBV10-2 and TRBJ1-5; perhaps TRBD1 as D (6 bases). Between the trimmed V and J ends, which lost 4 bases and 6 bases, there was a span of 13 bases. The CDR3 spans 14 residues. Germline CDR1 reads WSHSY; CDR2 reads SAAADI. The CDR3 DNA sequence: TGCGCCAGCAGTGTTGCAGGGGCCGCTCAGCCCCAGCATTTT. Protein product: CASSVAGAAQPQHF.

The chain combines TRBV7-6 with TRBJ1-2; unclear D gene. Germline lookup yields CDR1 SGHVS and CDR2 FNYEAQ. The germline V and J ends were trimmed by 1 base and 2 bases, with 8 bases remaining between them. The CDR3 contains 14 residues. The chain's CDR3 is CASSLEGGNYGYTF. CDR3 nucleotides: TGTGCCAGCAGCTTAGAGGGCGGGAACTATGGCTACACCTTC.

The chain combines TRBV5-4 with TRBJ1-4; D call uncertain. V gave up 2 bases and J gave up 1 base, with 6 bases separating them. This CDR3 has 14 residues. Germline lookup yields CDR1 SGHNT and CDR2 YYREEE (reference sequence). CDR3 loop: CASSFALTNEKLFF. As DNA, the CDR3 is TGTGCCAGCAGCTTCGCGTTAACTAATGAAAAACTGTTTTTT.

Of note for this clone: The germline gene is not matched at one end of the junction; a read error may be the cause. The chain is built from TRBV2 and TRBJ1-1; no definite D call. The CDR3 length is 13 residues. CDR1 is SNHLY and CDR2 is FYNNEI in the germline V gene. DNA for the CDR3: TGTGCCAACAGTCCTGAGTTGCACACTGAAGCTTTCTTT. Amino acid sequence: CANSPELHTEAFF.

The chain employs TRBV7-2 and TRBJ2-3; possible D gene TRBD2, 6 bases. V lost 4 bases and J 8 bases, leaving 13 bases between the germline ends. Per the germline V gene, CDR1 is SGHTA and CDR2 is FQGNSA. The CDR3 length is 13 residues. The CDR3 loop is CASSWSARGTQYF. DNA for the CDR3: TGTGCCAGCAGCTGGTCTGCGCGGGGTACGCAGTATTTT.